The 20 T cell receptor beta chains reported below all come from one sample, sequenced in a study of OX40 agonist ivuxolimab in advanced cancers. Sequencing was performed with immunoSEQ multiplex PCR; in TCRdb, only in-frame clones are kept and a portion is missing. The sample has fewer than 85,000 clones, just under 95% seen once. Sample: CD4+ or CD8+ T cells sorted from blood, taken in a trial of the OX40 agonist ivuxolimab. Receptor source: an adult with an advanced solid tumor such as melanoma, head and neck, liver or kidney cancer.

The chain carries TRBV7-9 and TRBJ2-1, with TRBD1 identical over 7 bases. From germline, CDR1 is SEHNR and CDR2 FQNEAQ (reference sequence). Trimming at V came to 3 bases and at J to 8 bases, leaving 4 bases not matched to a gene. This CDR3 is built from 13 residues. The CDR3 coding sequence is TGTGCCAGCAGCTTGACAGGGTTCGATGAGCAGTTCTTC. This sequence encodes CASSLTGFDEQFF.

This clone was recorded once. This CDR3 reads CASSLGLAGEETQYF. CDR3 nucleotide sequence: TGCGCCAGCAGCTTGGGACTAGCGGGAGAAGAGACCCAGTACTTC. The rearrangement joins TRBV5-1 to TRBJ2-5; 12 bases align to TRBD2. Unmatched junction bases numbered 0, after V lost 0 bases and J lost 3 bases. This CDR3 comprises 15 residues. CDR1 SGHRS and CDR2 YFSETQ come from the germline V gene.

The rearrangement uses TRBV27 and TRBJ2-3; a weak D match, TRBD2 (5 bases). In germline, CDR1 is MNHEY, CDR2 SMNVEV (reference sequence). The CDR3 spans 13 residues. Deletions cut 6 bases from V and 0 bases from J, with 7 bases between. Here the CDR3 reads CASRRGSTDTQYF. CDR3 DNA: TGTGCCAGCAGGAGAGGGAGCACAGATACGCAGTATTTT.

The chain carries TRBV19 and TRBJ1-4, with D maybe TRBD1 (5 bases). V dropped 1 base and J dropped 5 bases, with 17 bases sitting between them. The CDR3 is made up of 17 amino acids. CDR1 is LNHDA, CDR2 SQIVND, per germline (reference sequence). The CDR3 spells CASSIVPPGLLNEKLFF. The CDR3 DNA follows: TGTGCCAGTAGTATAGTGCCCCCGGGACTGCTGAATGAAAAACTGTTTTTT.

V is TRBV2 and J is TRBJ1-3; 8 bases are a match to TRBD1. This CDR3 comprises 15 residues. Germline trimming cut 3 bases from V and 4 bases from J; bases unmatched to any gene: 5. Germline CDR1 is SNHLY and CDR2 is FYNNEI. The CDR3 DNA is TGTGCCAGCAGTGATCGGCAGGGGGCAGGAAACACCATATATTTT. The encoded protein is CASSDRQGAGNTIYF.

This chain connects TRBV5-1 to TRBJ2-7; D is ambiguous. Trimming took off 0 bases at V and 2 bases at J, with 9 bases between the two ends. The V gene's germline CDR1 is SGHRS and CDR2 YFSETQ. The CDR3 loop spans 14 amino acids. The CDR3 DNA reads as TGCGCCAGCAGCTTGGGGCATCTCCCCTACGAGCAGTACTTC. Protein sequence: CASSLGHLPYEQYF. Using reference TRBV5-1 and TRBJ2-7 for the parts outside the CDR3, the full variable domain is KAGVTQTPRYLIKTRGQQVTLSCSPISGHRSVSWYQQTPGQGLQFLFEYFSETQRNKGNFPGRFSGRQFSNSRSEMNVSTLELGDSALYLCASSLGHLPYEQYFGPGTRLTVT.

The genes are TRBV6-1 and TRBJ1-5; TRBD1 is a possible D gene (6 bases). The germline gives CDR1 MNHNS, CDR2 SASEGT. V lost 6 bases and J 1 base, leaving 13 bases between the germline ends. The CDR3 is 15 amino acids. CDR3 sequence (DNA): TGTGCCAGCAGGATATCAGGGGACAGCAATCAGCCCCAGCATTTT. This gives the protein CASRISGDSNQPQHF.

The CDR3 reads CASSYYGTGVNDEQYF. The CDR3 DNA follows: TGTGCCAGCAGTTACTACGGGACAGGGGTTAACGACGAGCAGTACTTC. The rearrangement joins TRBV6-5 to TRBJ2-7; TRBD1 agrees at 10 bases. V dropped 1 base and J dropped 5; count of bases not matched to a gene: 8. The germline CDR1 and CDR2 sequences are MNHEY and SVGAGI. This CDR3 has 16 residues.

A remark on this clone: At one end, the junction sequence differs from germline, possibly due to a read error. The chain employs TRBV7-7 and TRBJ1-5, with unresolved D. The CDR3 loop spans 17 amino acids. The germline CDR1 and CDR2 sequences are SSHAT and FNYEAQ (reference sequence). The CDR3: CASSLLAGQVTDQPQHF. The CDR3, as DNA: TGTGCTAGCAGCTTACTGGCTGGGCAGGTCACCGATCAGCCCCAGCATTTT.

The chain couples TRBV25-1 to TRBJ1-4; D not certain. The CDR3 has 12 amino acids. Between the trimmed V and J ends, which lost 4 bases and 7 bases, there was a span of 7 bases. Germline V gives CDR1 MGHDK, CDR2 SYGVNS. CDR3 bases: TGTGCCAGCAGTGTCCATCCTGAAAAACTGTTTTTT. Protein sequence: CASSVHPEKLFF.

The chain is built from TRBV12-5 and TRBJ2-1; D tentatively reads TRBD1 or TRBD2 (5 bases each). The CDR3 spans 12 residues. Trimming shortened V by 3 bases and J by 8 bases, and 8 bases separated the two germline ends. Germline loops: CDR1 LGHNT, CDR2 FRNRAP. CDR3 sequence: CASGFRGHEQFF. The DNA for the CDR3 is TGTGCTAGTGGTTTCCGGGGACATGAGCAGTTCTTC.

J is TRBJ2-7 and V is TRBV13; D possibly corresponds to TRBD2 (6 bases). In germline, CDR1 is PRHDT, CDR2 FYEKMQ (reference sequence). Trimming cost V 1 base and J 1 base, with 8 bases left between them. The CDR3 extends over 14 amino acids. In DNA form, the CDR3 reads TGTGCCAGCAGCTTAGATGGGGGGTCCTACGAGCAGTACTTC. Its translation: CASSLDGGSYEQYF.

This clone was seen only once. The chain links TRBV11-3 to TRBJ2-1; D is uncertain. CDR1 and CDR2 (germline): SGHNT, YENEEA. V was shortened by 0 bases and J by 0 bases, with 9 bases between the two germline ends. The CDR3 extends over 16 amino acids. CDR3 nucleotides: TGTGCCAGCAGCTTAGAGGGTAGGAGCTCCTACAATGAGCAGTTCTTC. It specifies CASSLEGRSSYNEQFF.

The chain uses TRBV10-2 and TRBJ2-1, with a tentative D call TRBD1 (8 bases). V was trimmed by 4 bases and J by 8 bases, leaving 18 bases between them. Germline loops: CDR1 WSHSY, CDR2 SAAADI. The length of the CDR3 is 15 residues. CDR3 loop: CASSALDREGDEQFF. The DNA for the CDR3 is TGCGCCAGCAGTGCCTTGGACAGGGAGGGCGATGAGCAGTTCTTC.

The chain couples TRBV9 to TRBJ2-3; D may correspond to TRBD1 or TRBD2 (5 bases each). V was pared by 6 bases and J by 0 bases, with 14 bases between. Looked up from germline, CDR1 is SGDLS and CDR2 is YYNGEE. The CDR3 covers 15 residues. DNA for the CDR3: TGTGCCAGCAATCCTGGGGGTGCTAGCACAGATACGCAGTATTTT. Amino acids: CASNPGGASTDTQYF.

In the case of this clone: Sequence at one end of the junction differs from germline and may be a read error. The chain combines TRBV13 with TRBJ2-7, with D maybe TRBD1 (6 bases). The germline gives CDR1 PRHDT, CDR2 FYEKMQ (reference sequence). The length of the CDR3 is 14 residues. The CDR3 loop is CASSFFGFGGERYF. The DNA of the CDR3 is TGTGCCAGCAGCTTTTTTGGATTTGGGGGCGAGCGGTACTTC.

The chain recombines TRBV13 with TRBJ1-2; TRBD1 matches 7 bases. Germline assignment: CDR1 PRHDT and CDR2 FYEKMQ (reference sequence). There are 15 residues in the CDR3. Unmatched junction bases numbered 8, after V lost 5 bases and J lost 2 bases. CDR3 DNA: TGTGCCAGCAGCGTGACTTGGGACAGCAACTATGGCTACACCTTC. Its translation is CASSVTWDSNYGYTF.

This rearrangement joins TRBV19 to TRBJ1-1; D call uncertain. The CDR3 is 15 residues long. Germline-derived CDR1 and CDR2 are LNHDA and SQIVND (reference sequence). The ends were cut back, 1 base at V and 0 bases at J, with 9 bases in the middle. CDR3 DNA sequence: TGTGCCAGTAGTATAGGGGTTTTTATGAACACTGAAGCTTTCTTT. Translating it yields CASSIGVFMNTEAFF.

This clone was recorded only once. The rearrangement uses TRBV7-9 and TRBJ2-5; 10 bases align to TRBD2. CDR1 is SEHNR, CDR2 FQNEAQ, per germline (reference sequence). The J segment lost 2 bases and the V segment lost 5 bases, leaving 14 bases of the junction unmatched. The CDR3 extends over 18 amino acids. The CDR3 protein is CASSPPASSGGPQETQYF. The CDR3 coding sequence is TGTGCCAGCAGCCCCCCGGCTAGTAGCGGGGGGCCTCAAGAGACCCAGTACTTC.

This chain uses TRBV9 with TRBJ2-1; 13 bases map to TRBD2. J lost 4 bases, V lost 3 bases, and 7 bases had no gene match. CDR1 and CDR2 from the germline V gene are SGDLS and YYNGEE. This CDR3 contains 17 residues. CDR3 region: CASSDPTSGGYYNEQFF. In nucleotides, the CDR3 is TGTGCCAGCAGCGATCCGACTAGCGGGGGGTATTACAATGAGCAGTTCTTC.